A selection of T cell receptor beta chains follows, all from one sample in a study of T cells in Graves' hyperthyroidism and ophthalmopathy. MiXCR, applied by TCRdb to the multiplex PCR reads, yields one record per CDR3 protein. This sample has over 700,000 distinct CDR3 sequences, with under 45% found just once. Sequences were obtained from blood. Receptor source: a woman aged 40-49 years with Graves' hyperthyroidism. Both conserved end residues are part of each CDR3. Fields, in order: V gene, J gene, D gene, clone size, CDR3 DNA, CDR3 protein. A D gene is named only where the DNA matches it firmly. Clone size appears in some rows only: once, few, many, or a class for an expanded clone.

TRBV20-1,TRBJ2-7,-,many,TGCAGTGCTGGTTCTGGCAGCTCCTACGAGCAGTACTTC,CSAGSGSSYEQYF
TRBV10-2,TRBJ1-1,TRBD1,-,TGCGCCAGCAGCCAAGAAGTGGGACAGGGCACTGGAGCTTTCTTT,CASSQEVGQGTGAFF
TRBV10-3,TRBJ2-5,-,many,TGTGCCACTACACAGGGATCCCAAGAGACCCAGTACTTC,CATTQGSQETQYF
TRBV5-4,TRBJ2-5,TRBD2,few,TGTGCCAGCAGCCACGGACTAGCGGGGGTAAACCAAGAGACCCAGTACTTC,CASSHGLAGVNQETQYF
TRBV12-3/TRBV12-4,TRBJ2-2,-,-,TGTGCCAGCAGTTTTGGTAAAGGGGCGGGCACCGGGGAGCTGTTTTTT,CASSFGKGAGTGELFF
TRBV6-6,TRBJ1-5,-,-,TGTGCCAGCAGTGAACCGGGGGCGGGTAGCAATCAGCCCCAGCATTTT,CASSEPGAGSNQPQHF
TRBV2,TRBJ1-3,-,-,TGTGCCAGCAGCCCCGGCCGAGGAGCTGGAAACACCATATATTTT,CASSPGRGAGNTIYF
TRBV24-1,TRBJ1-2,-,once,TGTGACACCAGTGAGGCAGGGCTTGGGGACTATGGCCACACCTTC,CDTSEAGLGDYGHTF
TRBV25-1,TRBJ2-7,-,medium-sized,TGTGCCAGCAGTGTGTCCGTAACGGGAGTTTCTGGGCAGTACTTC,CASSVSVTGVSGQYF
TRBV7-2,TRBJ2-5,TRBD1,-,TGTGCCAGCAGTTCGCCCGGGACAGGGGAAGAGACCCAGTACTTC,CASSSPGTGEETQYF
TRBV14,TRBJ1-2,TRBD1,many,TGTGCCAGCAGCCAATACACCCGGGACAGACGTAACTATGGCTACACCTTC,CASSQYTRDRRNYGYTF
TRBV6-5,TRBJ2-5,TRBD2,many,TGTGCCAGCCGCGGGGGTGAGGAGACCCAGTACTTC,CASRGGEETQYF
TRBV29-1,TRBJ1-1,TRBD1,-,TGCAGCGCAGCCCGGACAGGCAACACTGAAGCTTTCTTT,CSAARTGNTEAFF
TRBV2,TRBJ2-5,-,-,TGTGCCAGCAGTGAGCCGAAACCGTCGTACCAAGAGACCCAGTACTTC,CASSEPKPSYQETQYF
TRBV6-5,TRBJ1-5,-,few,TGTGCCAGCAGTTACGCTCCCGGGAACAATCAGCCCCAGCATTTT,CASSYAPGNNQPQHF
TRBV20-1,TRBJ1-6,-,many,TGCAGTGCTAGAAACAGTGATAATTCACCCCTCCACTTT,CSARNSDNSPLHF
TRBV5-1,TRBJ1-1,-,once,TGCGCCAGCAGGCCTCTCCGGAACACTGAAGCTTTCTTT,CASRPLRNTEAFF
TRBV12-5,TRBJ2-2,TRBD1,-,TGTGCTAGTGGTTTCCGGACAGGGCCCTCGGTCACCGGGGAGCTGTTTTTT,CASGFRTGPSVTGELFF